This TCR beta chain appears in the sequencing data of a study of long-term antiretroviral therapy in people with HIV. This CDR3 region has 15 residues. Trimming removed 2 bases at V and 4 bases at J, with 14 bases between. Germline lookup yields CDR1 SEHNR and CDR2 FQNEAQ (reference sequence). Researchers ran immunoSEQ v3.0 at survey level. Assay used: immunoSEQ multiplex PCR; TCRdb lists only in-frame clones, some missing. The sample has around 20,000 clones, around 86% seen once. Each donor had at least one pre-ART and at least two post-ART PBMC samples. HIV-positive participants all received treatment in the United States.

The V call is TRBV7-9, the J call TRBJ1-1; the D gene is possibly TRBD1 (5 bases). This sequence was found in a man aged 35 to 55 with HIV. The sample in question was unsorted PBMCs, obtained 0.1 years before starting antiretroviral therapy. This CDR3 reads CASSLTGQGFTEAFF. The CDR3 DNA reads TGTGCCAGCAGCTTAACGGGGCAGGGTTTCACTGAAGCTTTCTTT.